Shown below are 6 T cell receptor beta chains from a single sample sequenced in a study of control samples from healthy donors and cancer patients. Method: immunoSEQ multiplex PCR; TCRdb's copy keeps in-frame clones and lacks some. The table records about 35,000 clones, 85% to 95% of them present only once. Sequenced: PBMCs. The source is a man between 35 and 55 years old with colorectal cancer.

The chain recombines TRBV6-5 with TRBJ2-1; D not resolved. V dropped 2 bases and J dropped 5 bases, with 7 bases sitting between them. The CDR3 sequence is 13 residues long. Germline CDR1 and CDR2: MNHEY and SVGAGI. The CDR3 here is CASSYVRNNEQFF. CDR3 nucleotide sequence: TGTGCCAGCAGTTACGTCAGAAACAATGAGCAGTTCTTC.

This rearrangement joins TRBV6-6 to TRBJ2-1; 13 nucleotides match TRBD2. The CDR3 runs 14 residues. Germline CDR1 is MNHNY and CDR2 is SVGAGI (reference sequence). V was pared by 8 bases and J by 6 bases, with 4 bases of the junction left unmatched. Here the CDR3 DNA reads TGTGCCAGCGGAACTAGCGGGGGGGCCAATGAGCAGTTCTTC. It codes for CASGTSGGANEQFF.

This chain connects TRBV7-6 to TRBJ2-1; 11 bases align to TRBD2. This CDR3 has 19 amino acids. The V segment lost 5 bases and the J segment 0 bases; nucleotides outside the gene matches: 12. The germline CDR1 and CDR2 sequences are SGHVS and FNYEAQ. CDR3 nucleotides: TGTGCCAGCAGCCAAAGGGGGCCTAGCGGGGGGTTCTCCTACAATGAGCAGTTCTTC. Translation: CASSQRGPSGGFSYNEQFF. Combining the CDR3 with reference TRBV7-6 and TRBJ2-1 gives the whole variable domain GAGVSQSPRYKVTKRGQDVALRCDPISGHVSLYWYRQALGQGPEFLTYFNYEAQQDKSGLPNDRFSAERPEGSISTLTIQRTEQRDSAMYRCASSQRGPSGGFSYNEQFFGPGTRLTVL.

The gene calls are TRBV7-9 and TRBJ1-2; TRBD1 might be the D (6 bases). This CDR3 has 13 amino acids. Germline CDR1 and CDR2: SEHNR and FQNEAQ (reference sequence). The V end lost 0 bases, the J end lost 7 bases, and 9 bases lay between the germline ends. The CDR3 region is CASSLAGAAGYTF. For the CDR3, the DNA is TGTGCCAGCAGCTTAGCGGGGGCGGCTGGCTACACCTTC.

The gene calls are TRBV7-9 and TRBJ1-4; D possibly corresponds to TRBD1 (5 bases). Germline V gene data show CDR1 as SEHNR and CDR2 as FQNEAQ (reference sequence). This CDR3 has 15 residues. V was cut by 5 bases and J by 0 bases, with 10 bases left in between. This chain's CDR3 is CASSEQQATNEKLFF. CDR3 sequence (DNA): TGTGCCAGCAGCGAACAACAGGCAACTAATGAAAAACTGTTTTTT.

The chain's CDR3 is CASSPKILGLSYNEQFF. The CDR3 region has the DNA TGCGCCAGCAGCCCAAAGATTTTGGGGCTCTCCTACAATGAGCAGTTCTTC. The genes are TRBV4-1 and TRBJ2-1, with D tentatively TRBD1 (5 bases). The CDR3 is 17 amino acids. Germline lookup yields CDR1 MGHRA and CDR2 YSYEKL. Between the trimmed V and J ends, which lost 4 bases and 0 bases, there was a span of 16 bases.